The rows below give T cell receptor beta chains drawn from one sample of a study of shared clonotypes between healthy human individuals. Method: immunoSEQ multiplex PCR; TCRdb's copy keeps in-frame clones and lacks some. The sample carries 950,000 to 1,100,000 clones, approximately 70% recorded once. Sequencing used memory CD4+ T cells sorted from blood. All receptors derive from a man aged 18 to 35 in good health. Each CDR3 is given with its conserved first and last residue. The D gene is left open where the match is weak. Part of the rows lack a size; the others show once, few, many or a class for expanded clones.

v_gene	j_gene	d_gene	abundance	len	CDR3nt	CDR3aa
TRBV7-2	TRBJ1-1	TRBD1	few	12	TGTGCCAGCACGACAGGGGGCACTGAAGCTTTCTTT	CASTTGGTEAFF
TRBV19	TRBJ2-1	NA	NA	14	TGTGCCAGTAGTATAGACGGGAGAGGCAATGAGCAGTTCTTC	CASSIDGRGNEQFF
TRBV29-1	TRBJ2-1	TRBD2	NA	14	TGCAGCGTTGAAGTGCGGGGGGTATACAATGAGCAGTTCTTC	CSVEVRGVYNEQFF
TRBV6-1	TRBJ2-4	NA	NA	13	TGTGCCAGCAGTGAACAGGGGAAAAACATTCAGTACTTC	CASSEQGKNIQYF
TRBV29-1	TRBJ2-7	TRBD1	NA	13	TGCAGCGCAAGACAGGGGCCCACCTACGAGCAGTACTTC	CSARQGPTYEQYF
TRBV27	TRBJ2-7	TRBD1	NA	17	TGTGCCAGCAGTCGCTCCCGCGGACAGGGATCTACCTACGAGCAGTACTTC	CASSRSRGQGSTYEQYF
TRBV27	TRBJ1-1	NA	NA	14	TGTGCCAGCAGTAGAAACTCGGGGGTGACTGAAGCTTTCTTT	CASSRNSGVTEAFF
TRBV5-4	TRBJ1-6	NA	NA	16	TGTGCCAGCAGCTTGTTTGGAGGGGGTGGGAATTCACCCCTCCACTTT	CASSLFGGGGNSPLHF
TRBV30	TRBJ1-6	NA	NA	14	TGTGCCTGGAGTGTAGCCGCCCTATTTTCACCCCTCCACTTT	CAWSVAALFSPLHF
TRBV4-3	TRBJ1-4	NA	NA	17	TGCGCCAGCAGCCAAGTCATAGGGAGCGCAGCTAATGAAAAACTGTTTTTT	CASSQVIGSAANEKLFF
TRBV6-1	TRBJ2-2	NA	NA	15	TGTGCCAGCAGGTCAGACGTTACGAACACCGGGGAGCTGTTTTTT	CASRSDVTNTGELFF
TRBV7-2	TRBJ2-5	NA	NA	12	TGTGCCAGCAGCTTACCCCAAGAGACCCAGTACTTC	CASSLPQETQYF
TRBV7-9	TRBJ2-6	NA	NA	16	TGTGCCAGCAGCTTAGCGTACGACTCTGGGGCCAACGTCCTGACTTTC	CASSLAYDSGANVLTF
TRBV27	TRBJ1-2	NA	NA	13	TGTGCCAGCCGCCCCAGGTCGGTGGGAGGCTACACCTTC	CASRPRSVGGYTF
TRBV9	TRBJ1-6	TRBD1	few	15	TGTGCCAGCAGCGTAGCAGGGGGAGGGGGTTCACCCCTCCACTTT	CASSVAGGGGSPLHF
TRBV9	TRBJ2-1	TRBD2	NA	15	TGTGCCAGCAGCGCTGTAGCGGGGGCTGCTGATGAGCAGTTCTTC	CASSAVAGAADEQFF
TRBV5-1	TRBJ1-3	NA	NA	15	TGCGCCAGCAGCTTGGAAGGGGTTTCTGGAAACACCATATATTTT	CASSLEGVSGNTIYF
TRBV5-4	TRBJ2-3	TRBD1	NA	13	TGTGCCAGCAGCCTTACAGGGGACGATACGCAGTATTTT	CASSLTGDDTQYF
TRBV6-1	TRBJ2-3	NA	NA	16	TGTGCCAGCAGTGAAGGAAGGCTAACTAGCACAGATACGCAGTATTTT	CASSEGRLTSTDTQYF
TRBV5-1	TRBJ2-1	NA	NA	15	TGCGCCAGCAGCACGTCCTGGAGCTCCTACAATGAGCAGTTCTTC	CASSTSWSSYNEQFF
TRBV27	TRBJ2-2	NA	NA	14	TGTGCCAGCAGTACCGGACGGTCTTCCGGGGAGCTGTTTTTT	CASSTGRSSGELFF
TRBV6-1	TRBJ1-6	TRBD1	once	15	TGTGCCAGCAGTGAAGGGACAGGGGCTAATTCACCCCTCCACTTT	CASSEGTGANSPLHF
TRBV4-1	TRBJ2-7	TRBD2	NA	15	TGCGCCAGCAGTCGACTAGCGGACGGGGTCTACGAGCAGTACTTC	CASSRLADGVYEQYF
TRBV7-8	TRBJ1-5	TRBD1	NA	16	TGTGCCAGCAGCTTTACTTTAGGGGGCGCGAATCAGCCCCAGCATTTT	CASSFTLGGANQPQHF
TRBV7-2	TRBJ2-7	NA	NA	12	TGTGCCAGCAGCTTAGACCGCGGCGAGCAGTACTTC	CASSLDRGEQYF
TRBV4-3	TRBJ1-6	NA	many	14	TGCGCCAGCAGCCAAGATGTTGCGGATTCACCCCTCCACTTT	CASSQDVADSPLHF
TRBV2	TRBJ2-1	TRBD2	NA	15	TGTGCCAGCAGGGAGGGGACTAGCGGTTACAATGAGCAGTTCTTC	CASREGTSGYNEQFF
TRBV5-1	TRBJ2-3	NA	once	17	TGCGCCAGCAGCTTGGGGGGACACGATCCTAGCACAGATACGCAGTATTTT	CASSLGGHDPSTDTQYF
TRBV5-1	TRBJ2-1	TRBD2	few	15	TGCGCCAGCAGCTTGTTGGCTAGCGGGAGTATAGGGCAGTTCTTC	CASSLLASGSIGQFF
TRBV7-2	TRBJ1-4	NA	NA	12	TGTGCCAGCAGCCAGGCGGGGGGAAAACTGTTTTTT	CASSQAGGKLFF
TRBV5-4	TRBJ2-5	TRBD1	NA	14	TGTGCCAGCAGTCGCTCAGGGGGCGGGGATATCCAGTACTTC	CASSRSGGGDIQYF
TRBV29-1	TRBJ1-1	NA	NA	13	TGCAGCGTTGTTATGAGCGTGAACACTGAAGCTTTCTTT	CSVVMSVNTEAFF
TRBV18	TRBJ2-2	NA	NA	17	TGTGCCAGCTCACCACTCACGGGGACCACGAACACCGGGGAGCTGTTTTTT	CASSPLTGTTNTGELFF
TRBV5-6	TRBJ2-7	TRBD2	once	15	TGTGCCAGCAGCCCGCGGGAGAGGGCCATCTACGAGCAGTACTTC	CASSPRERAIYEQYF
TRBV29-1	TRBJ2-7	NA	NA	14	TGCAGCGTTGAAGATCTGCAGGGCTCCTACGAGCAGTACTTC	CSVEDLQGSYEQYF
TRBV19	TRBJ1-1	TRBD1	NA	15	TGTGCCAGTAGTCTCAACCGGGACAGGGTTTCTGAAGCTTTCTTT	CASSLNRDRVSEAFF
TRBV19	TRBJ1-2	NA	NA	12	TGTGCCAGTAGTATGATAGGACGCATCTACACCTTC	CASSMIGRIYTF
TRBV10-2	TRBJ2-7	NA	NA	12	TGCGCCAGCACAGGGGATACCAACGAGCAGTACTTC	CASTGDTNEQYF
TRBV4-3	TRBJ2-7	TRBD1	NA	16	TGCGCCAGCAGCCAAGATAAGACAGGGCGGGTCTACGAGCAGTACTTC	CASSQDKTGRVYEQYF
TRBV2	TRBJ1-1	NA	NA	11	TGTGCCAGCAGTGAAGGGGTTGAAGCTTTCTTT	CASSEGVEAFF
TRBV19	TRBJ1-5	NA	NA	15	TGTGCCAGTAGTATACGGAAAGAGAGCAATCAGCCCCAGCATTTT	CASSIRKESNQPQHF
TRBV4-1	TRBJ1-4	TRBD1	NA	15	TGCGCCAGCAGCCGCGGGACAGGGAAGGATGAAAAACTGTTTTTT	CASSRGTGKDEKLFF
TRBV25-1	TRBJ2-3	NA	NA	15	TGTGCCAGCAGTGGGCCTAGCCTTCTTCCAGATACGCAGTATTTT	CASSGPSLLPDTQYF
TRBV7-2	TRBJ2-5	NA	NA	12	TGTGCCAGCAGTGCCGGGGTCCAGACCCAGTACTTC	CASSAGVQTQYF
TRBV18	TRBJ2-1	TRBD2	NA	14	TGTGCCAGCTCACAGAGCGGGACCTACAATGAGCAGTTCTTC	CASSQSGTYNEQFF
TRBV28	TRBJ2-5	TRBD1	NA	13	TGTGCCGGAGGGACAGGGGGCCAAGAGACCCAGTACTTC	CAGGTGGQETQYF
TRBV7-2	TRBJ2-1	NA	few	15	TGTGCCAGCAGCTTAGCAGGGTTAGTGGGCAATGAGCAGTTCTTC	CASSLAGLVGNEQFF